Listed below are T cell receptor beta chains from one sample, sequenced in a study of cytomegalovirus exposure and HLA in healthy donors. TCRdb keeps only in-frame clones here, not all; method: immunoSEQ multiplex PCR. The profile shows some 120,000 clones, around nine tenths of them singletons. Sequencing was carried out using PBMCs. The receptors come from a man aged 30 to 39 in good health and CMV-seronegative. Both conserved end residues are part of each CDR3. D genes are given only for firm matches. Clone sizes are given selectively: once, few, many, or a class where the clone is expanded.

v_gene	abundance	d_gene	j_gene	CDR3aa
TRBV27	.	.	TRBJ2-1	CASSSERVVSNEQFF
TRBV19	.	.	TRBJ1-6	CASSINDGGSPLHF
TRBV4-3	.	TRBD2	TRBJ2-7	CASSQADPRLAGPYEQYF
TRBV28	.	.	TRBJ1-1	CASSLARKAFF
TRBV5-4	.	TRBD1	TRBJ1-2	CASSRVQGDNYGYTF
TRBV2	.	.	TRBJ2-3	CASSGREEDTQYF
TRBV6-5	.	.	TRBJ2-2	CASSPFNTGELFF
TRBV7-3	.	.	TRBJ2-2	CASSLRVNRNGELFF
TRBV18	few	.	TRBJ2-7	CASSPGDLYEQYF
TRBV6-1	.	.	TRBJ1-1	CASSEWGLQNTEAFF
TRBV6-1	.	TRBD1	TRBJ1-2	CASSESRNRGSGYTF
TRBV4-2	few	.	TRBJ2-7	CASSQGQGGGNEQYF
TRBV10-2	.	.	TRBJ1-5	CASSEAGQSTANQPQHF
TRBV5-6	.	.	TRBJ2-5	CASSPTFDTGFQETQYF
TRBV29-1	.	.	TRBJ2-1	CSVVFGFSYNEQFF
TRBV6-5	.	.	TRBJ1-3	CASSYSSVAGNTIYF
TRBV6-6	.	TRBD1	TRBJ1-4	CASMRTGVSEKLFF
TRBV4-1	.	.	TRBJ1-1	CASSQDGGVGPGTDTEAFF
TRBV19	.	.	TRBJ2-7	CASSIGPAYEQYF
TRBV11-2	.	.	TRBJ1-3	CASSLGSATSGNTIYF
TRBV7-2	.	TRBD2	TRBJ2-1	CASSLNRGGEQFF
TRBV7-6	.	.	TRBJ1-1	CASSFTTLLDTEAFF
TRBV19	.	TRBD1	TRBJ2-3	CASSISGTGGTTDTQYF
TRBV4-1	.	TRBD1	TRBJ1-3	CASSRWDRVAGNTIYF
TRBV6-1	.	TRBD1	TRBJ1-2	CASSVSGTGYGKATGYTF
TRBV7-9	.	.	TRBJ1-5	CASSPDSPGNQPQHF
TRBV7-2	.	.	TRBJ2-5	CASSRRREETQYF
TRBV19	few	TRBD1	TRBJ1-5	CASSMGQGASQPQHF
TRBV9	.	TRBD1	TRBJ2-2	CASSEDRGWAGELFF
TRBV11-3	.	.	TRBJ2-2	CASSLAATGLEGERELFF
TRBV18	.	.	TRBJ1-6	CASSPAANSPLHF